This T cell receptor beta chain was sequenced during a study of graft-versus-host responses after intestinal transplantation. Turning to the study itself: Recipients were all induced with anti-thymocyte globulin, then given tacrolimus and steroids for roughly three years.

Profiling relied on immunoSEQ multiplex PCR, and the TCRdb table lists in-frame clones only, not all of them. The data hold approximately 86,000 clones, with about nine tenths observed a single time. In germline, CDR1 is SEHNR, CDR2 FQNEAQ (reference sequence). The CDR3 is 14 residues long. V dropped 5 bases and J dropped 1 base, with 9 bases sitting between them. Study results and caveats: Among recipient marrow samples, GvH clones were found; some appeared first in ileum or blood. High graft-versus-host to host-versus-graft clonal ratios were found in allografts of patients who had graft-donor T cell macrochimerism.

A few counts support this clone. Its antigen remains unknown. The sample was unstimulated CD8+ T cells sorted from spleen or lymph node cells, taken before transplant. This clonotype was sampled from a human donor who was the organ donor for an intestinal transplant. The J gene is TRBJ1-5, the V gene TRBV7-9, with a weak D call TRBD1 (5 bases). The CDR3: CASSQGVSNQPQHF. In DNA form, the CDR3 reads TGTGCCAGCAGCCAAGGGGTGAGCAATCAGCCCCAGCATTTT.